What follows describes a single T cell receptor (beta chain). The data originate from a study of blood T cell repertoires in COVID-19. As for the study in general: T cells, B-cell-depleted T cells, or PBMCs supplied cDNA or gDNA.

With 9 bases removed from V and 5 bases from J, the gap between germline ends came to 23 bases. The germline V gene encodes CDR1 ENHRY and CDR2 SYGVKD. This CDR3 spans 16 amino acids. Data came from immunoSEQ multiplex PCR; TCRdb stores just in-frame clones and leaves some out. The data show roughly 150,000 clones, with almost 85% seen just once and roughly 15% held by the top ten. The sequence derives from a human donor with acute or convalescent COVID-19. The donor label of this sample is uncertain. The genes are TRBV10-3 and TRBJ1-5, with D possibly being TRBD1 (6 bases). Sequenced sample: peripheral blood. CDR3 coding DNA: TGTGCCATAGCGCAGGGGACACCAACCCCCTATCAGCCCCAGCATTTT. It yields the protein CAIAQGTPTPYQPQHF.